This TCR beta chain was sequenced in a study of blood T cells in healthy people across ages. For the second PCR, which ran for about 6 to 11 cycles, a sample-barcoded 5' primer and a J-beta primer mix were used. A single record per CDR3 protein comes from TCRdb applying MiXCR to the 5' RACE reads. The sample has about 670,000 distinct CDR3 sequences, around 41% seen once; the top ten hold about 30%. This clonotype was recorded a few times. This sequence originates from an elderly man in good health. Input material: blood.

The CDR3 DNA reads as TGTGCCAGCAGTGAATACGGTAGTGACACTGAAGCTTTCTTT. It codes for CASSEYGSDTEAFF. The chain links TRBV25-1 to TRBJ1-1; no reliable D call. Trimming stripped 0 bases from V and 3 bases from J, with 8 bases between. CDR1 and CDR2 from the germline V gene are MGHDK and SYGVNS. The CDR3 is 14 amino acids.